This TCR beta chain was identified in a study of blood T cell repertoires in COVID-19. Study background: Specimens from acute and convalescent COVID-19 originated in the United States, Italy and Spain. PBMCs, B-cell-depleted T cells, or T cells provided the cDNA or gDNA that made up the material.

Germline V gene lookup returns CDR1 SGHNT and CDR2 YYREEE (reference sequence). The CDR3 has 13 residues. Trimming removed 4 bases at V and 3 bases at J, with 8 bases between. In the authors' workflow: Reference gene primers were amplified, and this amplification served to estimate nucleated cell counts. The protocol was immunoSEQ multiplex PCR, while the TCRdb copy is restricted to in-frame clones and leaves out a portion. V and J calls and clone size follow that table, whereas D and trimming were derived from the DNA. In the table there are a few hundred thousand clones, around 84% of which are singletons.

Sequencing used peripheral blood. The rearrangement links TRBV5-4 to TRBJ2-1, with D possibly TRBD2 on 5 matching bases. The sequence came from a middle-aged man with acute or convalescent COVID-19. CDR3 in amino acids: CASSPRGYNEQFF. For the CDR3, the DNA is TGTGCCAGCAGCCCCCGGGGCTACAATGAGCAGTTCTTC.